A selection of T cell receptor beta chains follows, all from one sample in a study of blood T cell repertoires in COVID-19. Assay used: immunoSEQ multiplex PCR; TCRdb lists only in-frame clones, some missing. The sample consists of roughly 330,000 clones, around 87% of them appearing once. Sequencing was performed on PBMCs or T cells enriched from blood (not recorded which). Receptors were obtained from a woman aged 25 to 45 who had recovered from COVID-19. CDR3s include the opening cysteine and the closing phenylalanine or tryptophan. Fields, in order: clone size, J gene, V gene, D gene, CDR3 DNA, CDR3 protein. The D gene is left open where the match is weak. Expanded clones are given a class, and other clones once, few, many or no size at all.

- TRBJ1-2 TRBV5-6 TRBD1 TGTGCCAGCAGCTTGGAGCAGGGGGTCTATGGCTACACCTTC CASSLEQGVYGYTF
- TRBJ2-7 TRBV19 TRBD2 TGTGCCAGTACTAGCGGACCCTACGAGCAGTACTTC CASTSGPYEQYF
- TRBJ2-3 TRBV29-1 TRBD1 TGCAGCGGCGACAGGGGTGGCACAGATACGCAGTATTTT CSGDRGGTDTQYF
- TRBJ2-7 TRBV6-2/TRBV6-3 TRBD2 TGTGCCAGCAGTCCCCTAGCGGGACCTACCGAGCAGTACTTC CASSPLAGPTEQYF
- TRBJ1-5 TRBV21-1 - TGTGCCAGCAGCAAGGATGGAGGGAAGCGCAATCAGCCCCAGCATTTT CASSKDGGKRNQPQHF
- TRBJ1-1 TRBV14 - TGTGCCAGCAGCCGCCACGCGGGCAATCACACTGAAGCTTTCTTT CASSRHAGNHTEAFF
- TRBJ1-1 TRBV4-1 - TGCGCCAGCAGCCAAGATCCGGCCCTGGGGGGCACTGAAGCTTTCTTT CASSQDPALGGTEAFF
- TRBJ1-1 TRBV7-8 TRBD1 TGTGCCAGCAGCCAGGACAGGGGTCCGGCTGAAGCTTTCTTT CASSQDRGPAEAFF
- TRBJ1-6 TRBV6-4 - TGTGCCAGCAGCGAATCCTGGGGAGGTGGTTCACCCCTCCACTTT CASSESWGGGSPLHF
- TRBJ2-7 TRBV30 TRBD1 TGTGCCGGGGGGACAGGGTCCTACGAGCAGTACTTC CAGGTGSYEQYF
- TRBJ1-2 TRBV7-2 TRBD1 TGTGCCAGCAGCTTGGCGGGACAGGGGTACGGCTACACCTTC CASSLAGQGYGYTF
- TRBJ1-3 TRBV15 - TGTGCCACCAGCAGAGATCGAGGACTAGGAAACACCATATATTTT CATSRDRGLGNTIYF
- TRBJ2-7 TRBV5-1 - TGCGCCAGCAGCTCGGGACCGGGGGCCTACGAGCAGTACTTC CASSSGPGAYEQYF
- TRBJ1-6 TRBV3-1/TRBV3-2 - TGTGCCAGCAGCCAAGAGGCAGGGTATTCACCCCTCCACTTT CASSQEAGYSPLHF
- TRBJ2-7 TRBV5-8 - TGTGCCAGCAGCTTGGAGGAGGGGACCTACGAGCAGTACTTC CASSLEEGTYEQYF
once TRBJ1-2 TRBV7-6 - TGTGCCAGCAGCTTAGGAGGACTACATGGCTACACCTTC CASSLGGLHGYTF
- TRBJ1-4 TRBV2 - TGTGCCAGCAGTGAAGGGACAGCTAATGAAAAACTGTTTTTT CASSEGTANEKLFF
few TRBJ1-2 TRBV11-2 TRBD1 TGTGCCAGCAGCTCTACGACAGGGCCGCTCTTC CASSSTTGPLF
- TRBJ2-1 TRBV7-9 - TGTGCCAGCAGCTTAGGGAGGGACAGTGTTGACGCTGAGCAGTTCTTC CASSLGRDSVDAEQFF
few TRBJ2-7 TRBV5-6 TRBD1 TGTGCCAGCAGAAGGTTAGGGGGACAGTCATCCTACGAGCAGTACTTC CASRRLGGQSSYEQYF
- TRBJ1-2 TRBV6-5 - TGTGCCAGCAGTTACTTAGGGGGAAACTATGGCTACACCTTC CASSYLGGNYGYTF
- TRBJ2-7 TRBV6-2/TRBV6-3 - TGTGCCAGCAGTTACGGGGCAGAATCCTACGAGCAGTACTTC CASSYGAESYEQYF
- TRBJ2-3 TRBV5-1 TRBD2 TGCGCCAGCAGCTTGCCTAGCGGGGGAGCTAGCACAGATACGCAGTATTTT CASSLPSGGASTDTQYF
- TRBJ1-2 TRBV5-4 TRBD1 TGTGCCAGCAGCCCAGGGGGCGGGAACTATGGCTACACCTTC CASSPGGGNYGYTF
once TRBJ2-4 TRBV11-2 TRBD2 TGTGCCAGCAGCTTAGGGCGGGGGGGCATTCAGTACTTC CASSLGRGGIQYF
- TRBJ2-1 TRBV5-1 TRBD2 TGCGCCAGCAGCCCCGGGAGGGGCTTTACTTACAATGAGCAGTTCTTC CASSPGRGFTYNEQFF
- TRBJ2-3 TRBV7-3 - TGTGCCAGCAGCTTAGTGGGGGCCACAGATACGCAGTATTTT CASSLVGATDTQYF
- TRBJ2-3 TRBV14 - TGTGCCAGCAGCCAAGATCTTCCCCCGGATACGCAGTATTTT CASSQDLPPDTQYF
once TRBJ1-1 TRBV5-1 TRBD1 TGCGCCAGCAGCCCAGGACAGGGCGGGGGGAACACTGAAGCTTTCTTT CASSPGQGGGNTEAFF
- TRBJ2-7 TRBV28 - TGTGCCAGCAGTTTAATAGGGAGTTTATACGAGCAGTACTTC CASSLIGSLYEQYF
- TRBJ1-1 TRBV19 TRBD1 TGTGCCAGTAGTACCCGGACAGGGAACACTGAAGCTTTCTTT CASSTRTGNTEAFF
- TRBJ2-7 TRBV10-2 TRBD2 TGCGCCAGCAGTCCTTCCGGGACTAGCGGGGGGGCCCAGTACTTC CASSPSGTSGGAQYF
- TRBJ1-5 TRBV7-8 - TGTGCCAGCAGCCCCAGGGACTTTAGCAATCAGCCCCAGCATTTT CASSPRDFSNQPQHF
- TRBJ2-5 TRBV24-1 TRBD1 TGTGCCACCAGTGACCCGGGACAGGACCTCCAAGAGACCCAGTACTTC CATSDPGQDLQETQYF
- TRBJ1-2 TRBV19 - TGTGCCAGTAGTATATCCGTCGTAGGAGGTTATGGCTACACCTTC CASSISVVGGYGYTF
once TRBJ2-3 TRBV4-1 TRBD2 TGCGCCAGCAGCCAAGAGGCTAGCGGGGGGGTAAGAGATACGCAGTATTTT CASSQEASGGVRDTQYF
- TRBJ2-6 TRBV7-9 - TGTGCCACCATAAGTAGCTCTGGGGCCAACGTCCTGACTTTC CATISSSGANVLTF
- TRBJ2-7 TRBV6-5 - TGTGCCAGCAGTTTGTCTGGGGGGAGGCACTCCTACGAGCAGTACTTC CASSLSGGRHSYEQYF
- TRBJ1-2 TRBV3-1/TRBV3-2 - TGTGCCAGCAGCCAAGATTTGATCGCGCTCTATGGCTACACCTTC CASSQDLIALYGYTF
few TRBJ1-2 TRBV24-1 TRBD1 TGTGCCACCACCGGGACAGACTATGGCTACACCTTC CATTGTDYGYTF
- TRBJ1-2 TRBV14 - TGTGCCAGCAGCCAAGAACACAGCTATGGCTACACCTTC CASSQEHSYGYTF
- TRBJ2-3 TRBV6-5 - TGTGCCAGCAGTTCGGTCCCTGGAGCAGATACGCAGTATTTT CASSSVPGADTQYF
- TRBJ1-2 TRBV5-5 - TGTGCCAGCAGCTTGTGGGGGGTGGACTATGGCTACACCTTC CASSLWGVDYGYTF
- TRBJ1-2 TRBV28 TRBD1 TGTGCCAGCAGTTTTGATGGACAGGGAGGCCCGAACTATGGCTACACCTTC CASSFDGQGGPNYGYTF
- TRBJ2-3 TRBV5-1 TRBD2 TGCGCCAGCAGCCCGGCGGGAGCGGGGGGGGATACGCAGTATTTT CASSPAGAGGDTQYF
- TRBJ2-1 TRBV9 - TGTGCCAGCAGCCCCGGCGGGACTCACTACAATGAGCAGTTCTTC CASSPGGTHYNEQFF
- TRBJ1-1 TRBV29-1 - TGCAGCGTTGGCCCGGGGATGAACACTGAAGCTTTCTTT CSVGPGMNTEAFF
once TRBJ2-2 TRBV27 TRBD2 TGTGCCAGCAGCCTGAACGCGGGGGTTTGGACCGGGGAGCTGTTTTTT CASSLNAGVWTGELFF
- TRBJ1-1 TRBV11-2 TRBD1 TGTGCCAGCAGCCCGGACAGGGAATACACTGAAGCTTTCTTT CASSPDREYTEAFF